This TCR beta chain is drawn from a study of T cells in Graves' hyperthyroidism and ophthalmopathy. Study-wide context: Initial diagnosis, before any treatment, was when peripheral blood was collected.

Study-wide points: Blood samples included most of the expanded thyroid clonotypes exceeding 0.001.

Uncontrolled infection, other autoimmune disease, pregnancy or lactation led to exclusion. The PBMCs had their origin in 7.5 to 10 ml of fresh peripheral blood. The CDR3 is 11 amino acids. Trimming left V 4 bases short and J 5 bases short, with 7 bases between. Germline loops: CDR1 SGHDT, CDR2 YYEEEE. For this clonotype: The target antigen is unknown.

The CDR3 regions of TCR beta were amplified from RNA transcripts. Researchers ran a first-round RT-PCR on the TCR CDR3 using the HTBI primer set. TCRdb called the multiplex PCR reads again in MiXCR, with one record for every CDR3 protein. The sample shows 500,000 to 800,000 distinct CDR3 sequences, 14% of them seen only once. This sequence originates from a woman between 45 and 60 years old with Graves' ophthalmopathy. V usage is TRBV5-6 and J usage is TRBJ2-7; D is ambiguous. Sequencing was performed on blood. The CDR3 nucleotides are TGTGCCAGCAGCATGCGCCACGAGCAGTACTTC. Translated, it gives CASSMRHEQYF. The full variable domain, with the rest looked up from reference TRBV5-6 and TRBJ2-7, is DAGVTQSPTHLIKTRGQQVTLRCSPKSGHDTVSWYQQALGQGPQFIFQYYEEEERQRGNFPDRFSGHQFPNYSSELNVNALLLGDSALYLCASSMRHEQYFGPGTRLTVT.